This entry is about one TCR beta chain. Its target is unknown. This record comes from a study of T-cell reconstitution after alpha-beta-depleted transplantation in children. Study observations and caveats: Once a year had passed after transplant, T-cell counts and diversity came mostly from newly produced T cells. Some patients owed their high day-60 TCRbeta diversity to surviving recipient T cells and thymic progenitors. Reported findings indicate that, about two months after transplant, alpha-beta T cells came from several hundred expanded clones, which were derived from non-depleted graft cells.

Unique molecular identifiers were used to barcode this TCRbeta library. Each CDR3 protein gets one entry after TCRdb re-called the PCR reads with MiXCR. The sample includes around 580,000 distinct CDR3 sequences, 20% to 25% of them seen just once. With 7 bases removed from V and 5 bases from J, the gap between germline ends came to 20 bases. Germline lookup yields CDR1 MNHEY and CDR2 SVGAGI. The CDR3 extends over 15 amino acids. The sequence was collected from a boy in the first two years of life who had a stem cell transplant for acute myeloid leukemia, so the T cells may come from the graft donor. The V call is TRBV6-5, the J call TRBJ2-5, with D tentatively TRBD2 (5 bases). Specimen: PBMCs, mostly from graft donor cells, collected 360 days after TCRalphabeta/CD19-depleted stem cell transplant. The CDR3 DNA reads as TGTGCCAGCACTTCAGGATCCGGCGGAGGTGAGACCCAGTACTTC. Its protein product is CASTSGSGGGETQYF.